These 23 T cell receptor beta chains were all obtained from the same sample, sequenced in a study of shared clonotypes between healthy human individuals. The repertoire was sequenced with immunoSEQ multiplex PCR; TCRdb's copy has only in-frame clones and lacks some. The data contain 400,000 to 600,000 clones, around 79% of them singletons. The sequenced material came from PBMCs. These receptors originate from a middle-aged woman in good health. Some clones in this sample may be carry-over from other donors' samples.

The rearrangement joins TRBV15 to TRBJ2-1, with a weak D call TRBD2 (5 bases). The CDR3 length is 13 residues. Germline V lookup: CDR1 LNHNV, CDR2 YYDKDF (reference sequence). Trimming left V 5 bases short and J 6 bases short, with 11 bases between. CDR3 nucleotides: TGTGCCACCAGCTGGGGTCTAGCCAATGAGCAGTTCTTC. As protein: CATSWGLANEQFF. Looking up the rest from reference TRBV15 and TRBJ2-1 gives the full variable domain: DAMVIQNPRYQVTQFGKPVTLSCSQTLNHNVMYWYQQKSSQAPKLLFHYYDKDFNNEADTPDNFQSRRPNTSFCFLDIRSPGLGDTAMYLCATSWGLANEQFFGPGTRLTVL.

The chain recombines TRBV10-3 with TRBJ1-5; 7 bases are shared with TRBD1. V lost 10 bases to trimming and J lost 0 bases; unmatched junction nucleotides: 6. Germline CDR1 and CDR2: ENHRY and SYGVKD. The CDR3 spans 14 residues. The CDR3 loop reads CASSGGYSNQPQHF. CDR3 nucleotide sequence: TGTGCCAGCTCAGGGGGATATAGCAATCAGCCCCAGCATTTT.

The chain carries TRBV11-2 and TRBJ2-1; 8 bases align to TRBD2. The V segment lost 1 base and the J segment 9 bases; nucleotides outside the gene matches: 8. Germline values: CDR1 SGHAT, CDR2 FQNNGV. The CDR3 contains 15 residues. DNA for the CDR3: TGTGCCAGCAGCTTAGTAAGAGGACTAGCTACTGAGCAGTTCTTC. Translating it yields CASSLVRGLATEQFF.

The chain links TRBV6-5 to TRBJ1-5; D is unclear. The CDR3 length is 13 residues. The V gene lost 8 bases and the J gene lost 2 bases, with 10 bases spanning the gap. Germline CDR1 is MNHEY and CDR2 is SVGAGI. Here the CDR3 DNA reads TGTGCCAGCTCCCCCGGCGGCAATCAGCCCCAGCATTTT. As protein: CASSPGGNQPQHF.

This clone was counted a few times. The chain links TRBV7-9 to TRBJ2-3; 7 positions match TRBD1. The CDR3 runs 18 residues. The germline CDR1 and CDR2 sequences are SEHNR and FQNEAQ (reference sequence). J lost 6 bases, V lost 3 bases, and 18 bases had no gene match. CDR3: CASSLPMDGTVYLDTQYF. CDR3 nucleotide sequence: TGTGCCAGCAGCTTGCCAATGGACGGGACAGTTTATTTGGATACGCAGTATTTT.

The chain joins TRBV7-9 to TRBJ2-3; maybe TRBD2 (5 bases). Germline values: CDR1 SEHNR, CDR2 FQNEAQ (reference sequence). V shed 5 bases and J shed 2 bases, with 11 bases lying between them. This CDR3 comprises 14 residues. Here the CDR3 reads CASSHRGDTDTQYF. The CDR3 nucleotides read TGTGCCAGCAGCCATCGGGGTGACACAGATACGCAGTATTTT.

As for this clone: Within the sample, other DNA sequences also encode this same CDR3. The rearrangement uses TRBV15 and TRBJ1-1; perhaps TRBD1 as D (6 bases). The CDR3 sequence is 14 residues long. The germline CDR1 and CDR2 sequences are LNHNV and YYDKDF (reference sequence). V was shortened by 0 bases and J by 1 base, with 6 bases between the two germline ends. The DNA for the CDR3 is TGTGCCACCAGCAGAGACAGGGGGAACACTGAAGCTTTCTTT. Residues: CATSRDRGNTEAFF.

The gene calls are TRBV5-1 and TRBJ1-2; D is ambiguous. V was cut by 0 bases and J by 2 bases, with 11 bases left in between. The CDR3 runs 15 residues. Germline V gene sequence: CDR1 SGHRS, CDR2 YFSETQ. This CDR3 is CASSLAVGRNYGYTF. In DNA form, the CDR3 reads TGCGCCAGCAGCTTGGCGGTAGGGCGAAACTATGGCTACACCTTC.

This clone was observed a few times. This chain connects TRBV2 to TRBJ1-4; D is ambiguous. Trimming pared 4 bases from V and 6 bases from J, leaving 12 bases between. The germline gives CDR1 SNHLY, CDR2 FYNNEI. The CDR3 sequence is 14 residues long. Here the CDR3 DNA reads TGTGCCAGCAGTGTCGGAAGCTCGTATGAAAAACTGTTTTTT. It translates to CASSVGSSYEKLFF.

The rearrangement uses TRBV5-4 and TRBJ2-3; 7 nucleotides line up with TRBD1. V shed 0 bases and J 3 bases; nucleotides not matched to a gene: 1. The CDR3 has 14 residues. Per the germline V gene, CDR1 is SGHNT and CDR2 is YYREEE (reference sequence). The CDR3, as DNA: TGTGCCAGCAGCTTGGGGGGACAGACAGATACGCAGTATTTT. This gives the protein CASSLGGQTDTQYF.

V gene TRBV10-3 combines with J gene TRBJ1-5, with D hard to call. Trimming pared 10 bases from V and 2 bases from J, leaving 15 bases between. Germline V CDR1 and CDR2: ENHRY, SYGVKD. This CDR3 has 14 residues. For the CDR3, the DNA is TGTGCCACCTCAGGACTTAGTGGCAATCAGCCCCAGCATTTT. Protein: CATSGLSGNQPQHF.

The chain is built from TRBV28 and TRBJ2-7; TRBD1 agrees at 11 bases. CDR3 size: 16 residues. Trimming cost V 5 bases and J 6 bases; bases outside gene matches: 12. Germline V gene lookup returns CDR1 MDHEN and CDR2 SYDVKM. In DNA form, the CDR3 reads TGTGCCAGCAGTCGACCCCGGACAGGGGGCACCGGCGAGCAGTACTTC. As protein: CASSRPRTGGTGEQYF.

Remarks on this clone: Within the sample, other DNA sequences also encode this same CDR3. The DNA for the CDR3 is TGTGCCAGCAGTGAGGCTAGCGGGACAGATACGCAGTATTTT. Translated: CASSEASGTDTQYF. The chain uses TRBV6-1 and TRBJ2-3; 8 nucleotides agree with TRBD2. CDR1 and CDR2 from the germline V gene are MNHNS and SASEGT. The CDR3 consists of 14 residues. The V and J ends lost 3 bases and 3 bases, in that order; junction bases with no gene match: 2.

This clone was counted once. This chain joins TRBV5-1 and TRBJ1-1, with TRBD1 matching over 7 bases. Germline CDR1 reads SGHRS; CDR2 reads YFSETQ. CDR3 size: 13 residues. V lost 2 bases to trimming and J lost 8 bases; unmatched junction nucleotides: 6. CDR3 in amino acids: CASSFDRDEEAFF. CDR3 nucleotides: TGCGCCAGCAGCTTTGACAGGGATGAAGAAGCTTTCTTT.

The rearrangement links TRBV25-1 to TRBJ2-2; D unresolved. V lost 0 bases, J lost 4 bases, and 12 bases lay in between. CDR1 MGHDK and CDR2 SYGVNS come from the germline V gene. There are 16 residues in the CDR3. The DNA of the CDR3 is TGTGCCAGCAGTGAATATCCAGCGATGGGCACCGGGGAGCTGTTTTTT. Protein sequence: CASSEYPAMGTGELFF.

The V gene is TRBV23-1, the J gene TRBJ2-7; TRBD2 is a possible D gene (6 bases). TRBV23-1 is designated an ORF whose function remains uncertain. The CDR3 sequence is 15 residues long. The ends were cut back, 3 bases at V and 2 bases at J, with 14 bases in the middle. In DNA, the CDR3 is TGCGCCAGCAGTCACGGGGCTAGCGAGACCTACGAGCAGTACTTC. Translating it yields CASSHGASETYEQYF.

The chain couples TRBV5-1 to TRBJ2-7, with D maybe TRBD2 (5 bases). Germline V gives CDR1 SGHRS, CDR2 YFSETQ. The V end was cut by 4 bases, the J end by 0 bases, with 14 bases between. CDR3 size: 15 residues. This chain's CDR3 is CASSLSSGSSYEQYF. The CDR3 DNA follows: TGCGCCAGCAGCCTTTCATCGGGAAGCTCCTACGAGCAGTACTTC.

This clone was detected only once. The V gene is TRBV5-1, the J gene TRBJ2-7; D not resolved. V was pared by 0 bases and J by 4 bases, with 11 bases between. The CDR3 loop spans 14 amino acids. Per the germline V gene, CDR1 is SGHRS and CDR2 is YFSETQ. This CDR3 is CASSLGTDVYEQYF. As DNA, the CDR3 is TGCGCCAGCAGCTTGGGGACGGATGTTTACGAGCAGTACTTC. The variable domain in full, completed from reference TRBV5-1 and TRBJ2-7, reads KAGVTQTPRYLIKTRGQQVTLSCSPISGHRSVSWYQQTPGQGLQFLFEYFSETQRNKGNFPGRFSGRQFSNSRSEMNVSTLELGDSALYLCASSLGTDVYEQYFGPGTRLTVT.

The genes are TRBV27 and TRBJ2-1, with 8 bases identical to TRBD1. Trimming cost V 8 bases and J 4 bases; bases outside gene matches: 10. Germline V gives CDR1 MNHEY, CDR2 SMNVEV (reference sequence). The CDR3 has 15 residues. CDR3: CASRPGGPGYNEQFF. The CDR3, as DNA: TGTGCCAGCCGTCCAGGGGGCCCGGGGTACAATGAGCAGTTCTTC.

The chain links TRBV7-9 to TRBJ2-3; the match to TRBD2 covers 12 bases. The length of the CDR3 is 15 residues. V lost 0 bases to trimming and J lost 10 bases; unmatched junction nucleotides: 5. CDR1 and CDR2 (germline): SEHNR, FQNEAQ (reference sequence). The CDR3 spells CASSLAGLAGEPQYF. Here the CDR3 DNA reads TGTGCCAGCAGCTTAGCGGGACTAGCGGGCGAACCGCAGTATTTT. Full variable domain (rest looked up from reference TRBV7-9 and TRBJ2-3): DTGVSQNPRHKITKRGQNVTFRCDPISEHNRLYWYRQTLGQGPEFLTYFQNEAQLEKSRLLSDRFSAERPKGSFSTLEIQRTEQGDSAMYLCASSLAGLAGEPQYFGPGTRLTVL.

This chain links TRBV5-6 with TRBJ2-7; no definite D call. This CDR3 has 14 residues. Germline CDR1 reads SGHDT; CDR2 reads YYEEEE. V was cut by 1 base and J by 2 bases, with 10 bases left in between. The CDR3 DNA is TGTGCCAGCAGCTTGTATGGAATACCCTACGAGCAGTACTTC. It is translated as CASSLYGIPYEQYF.

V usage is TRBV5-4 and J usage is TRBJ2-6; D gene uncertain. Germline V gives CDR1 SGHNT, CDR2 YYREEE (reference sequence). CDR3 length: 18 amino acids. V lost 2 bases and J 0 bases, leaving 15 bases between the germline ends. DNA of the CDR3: TGTGCCAGCAGCTTTGGGGTTTTTTCAGTCTCTGGGGCCAACGTCCTGACTTTC. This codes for CASSFGVFSVSGANVLTF.

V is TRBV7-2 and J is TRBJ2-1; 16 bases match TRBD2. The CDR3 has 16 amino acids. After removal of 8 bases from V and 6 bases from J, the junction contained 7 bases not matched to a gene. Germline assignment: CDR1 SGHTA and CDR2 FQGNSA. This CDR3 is CASSPGLAGGLNEQFF. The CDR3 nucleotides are TGTGCCAGCTCACCGGGACTAGCGGGAGGGCTCAATGAGCAGTTCTTC.